The 32 T cell receptor beta chains given below trace back to one sample, sequenced in a study of blood T cell repertoires in COVID-19 (dated by TCRdb to 2018 to 2020). Preparation of the library involved the immunoSEQ multiplex PCR assay. In TCRdb, the immuneACCESS table is reduced to in-frame sequences with V and J assigned. These tables do not hold every clone; where another copy was compared, an unresolved V gene accounts for under half, and the others remain unexplained. In this sample the table shows about 99,000 clones, more than 75% of which occur a single time. The top ten clones comprise roughly 6% of the sample. The sample comprised peripheral blood. All receptors come from a human donor in a cohort sampled during active COVID-19.

The rearrangement links TRBV5-5 to TRBJ1-2; D is ambiguous. Germline V gives CDR1 SGHKS, CDR2 YYEKEE (reference sequence). V was clipped by 0 bases and J by 6 bases, with 9 bases between them. The CDR3 contains 13 residues. The CDR3 DNA reads as TGTGCCAGCAGCTTGGGGGCACTTAATGGCTACACCTTC. It is translated as CASSLGALNGYTF.

J is TRBJ1-2 and V is TRBV27; TRBD1 might be the D (5 bases). The CDR3 is 13 residues long. Per the germline V gene, CDR1 is MNHEY and CDR2 is SMNVEV (reference sequence). The V end lost 5 bases, the J end lost 4 bases, and 11 bases lay between the germline ends. CDR3 bases: TGTGCCAGCAGTCCCGGAGGGGTCTATGGCTACACCTTC. Residues: CASSPGGVYGYTF.

V is TRBV4-2 and J is TRBJ2-7; D possibly corresponds to TRBD1 (6 bases). Trimming cost V 4 bases and J 2 bases, with 15 bases left between them. Germline V lookup: CDR1 LGHNA, CDR2 YNFKEQ. The CDR3 is made up of 15 amino acids. This chain's CDR3 is CASSLNLDRTYEQYF. The DNA for the CDR3 is TGTGCCAGCAGCCTCAACCTAGACAGGACCTACGAGCAGTACTTC.

The V call is TRBV12-5, the J call TRBJ2-2; TRBD2 matches at 9 bases. The CDR3 sequence is 14 residues long. Trimming took 5 bases from V and 4 from J; bases not matched to a gene: 2. From germline, CDR1 is LGHNT and CDR2 FRNRAP. The CDR3 coding sequence is TGTGCTAGTGGTCTTAGCGGGGGCACCGGGGAGCTGTTTTTT. Translation gives CASGLSGGTGELFF.

The chain joins TRBV12-3 or TRBV12-4 to TRBJ1-5; D remains ambiguous. CDR3 length equals 13 residues. Trimming took 3 bases from V and 2 from J, leaving 5 bases between them. The CDR3 is CASSLGRNQPQHF. The CDR3 DNA reads TGTGCCAGCAGTTTGGGCCGCAATCAGCCCCAGCATTTT.

The chain carries TRBV4-1 and TRBJ1-1; 10 nucleotides line up with TRBD1. Germline V gene lookup returns CDR1 MGHRA and CDR2 YSYEKL. V shed 0 bases, J shed 2 bases, and the junction held 3 bases outside the gene matches. The CDR3 covers 16 residues. The CDR3 DNA reads TGCGCCAGCAGCCAAGAGTGGACAGGGGGTAACACTGAAGCTTTCTTT. It is translated as CASSQEWTGGNTEAFF.

The chain employs TRBV14 and TRBJ1-3; 10 positions match TRBD1. The V gene's germline CDR1 is SGHDN and CDR2 FVKESK. Trimming removed 4 bases from V and 3 bases from J; junction bases left unmatched: 0. This CDR3 spans 14 amino acids. In nucleotides, the CDR3 is TGTGCCAGCAGCCGGGACAGGGGTGGAAACACCATATATTTT. It specifies CASSRDRGGNTIYF.

The rearrangement uses TRBV5-1 and TRBJ2-1; 10 bases fit TRBD2. CDR1 is SGHRS and CDR2 is YFSETQ in the germline V gene. The CDR3 covers 16 residues. Unmatched junction bases numbered 4, after V lost 2 bases and J lost 2 bases. The CDR3 bases are TGCGCCAGCAGCTTTTTAGCGGGGGGACCCTACAATGAGCAGTTCTTC. Amino acids: CASSFLAGGPYNEQFF.

The chain couples TRBV7-8 to TRBJ2-1; 7 nucleotides line up with TRBD1. CDR1 and CDR2 from the germline V gene are SGHVS and FQNEAQ. The CDR3 contains 14 residues. Unmatched junction bases numbered 4, after V lost 5 bases and J lost 3 bases. CDR3 protein: CASSLQGFYNEQFF. The CDR3 coding sequence is TGTGCCAGCAGCCTACAGGGGTTCTACAATGAGCAGTTCTTC.

The CDR3 protein is CASSPFIGGSDQPQHF. The CDR3 DNA reads as TGTGCCAGCTCACCCTTTATTGGGGGGTCGGATCAGCCCCAGCATTTT. V and J are TRBV18 and TRBJ1-5, with D perhaps TRBD1 (5 bases). The germline V gene encodes CDR1 KGHSH and CDR2 LQKENI. The CDR3 length is 16 residues. Trimming shortened V by 3 bases and J by 5 bases, and 17 bases separated the two germline ends.

The chain is built from TRBV6-5 and TRBJ1-5, with D unclear. V shed 7 bases and J shed 0 bases, with 10 bases lying between them. Germline CDR1 and CDR2: MNHEY and SVGAGI. There are 14 residues in the CDR3. The CDR3 region is CASKRNFSNQPQHF. The CDR3, as DNA: TGTGCCAGCAAGAGGAACTTTAGCAATCAGCCCCAGCATTTT.

The gene calls are TRBV28 and TRBJ2-7, with TRBD1 matching 9 bases. The germline V gene encodes CDR1 MDHEN and CDR2 SYDVKM. Trimming removed 8 bases from V and 2 bases from J; junction bases left unmatched: 4. This CDR3 region has 13 residues. Here the CDR3 reads CASGQGQTYEQYF. CDR3 sequence (DNA): TGTGCCAGCGGACAGGGGCAAACCTACGAGCAGTACTTC. Full variable domain (remainder filled in from reference TRBV28 and TRBJ2-7): DVKVTQSSRYLVKRTGEKVFLECVQDMDHENMFWYRQDPGLGLRLIYFSYDVKMKEKGDIPEGYSVSREKKERFSLILESASTNQTSMYLCASGQGQTYEQYFGPGTRLTVT.

The genes are TRBV7-9 and TRBJ1-4, with 7 bases fitting TRBD1. V lost 1 base to trimming and J lost 2 bases; unmatched junction nucleotides: 1. This CDR3 has 15 amino acids. CDR1 is SEHNR and CDR2 is FQNEAQ in the germline V gene (reference sequence). The CDR3 coding sequence is TGTGCCAGCAGCTTAGAACAGGGGACTAATGAAAAACTGTTTTTT. Amino acid sequence: CASSLEQGTNEKLFF.

V and J are TRBV24-1 and TRBJ2-7; D uncertain. The ends were cut back, 5 bases at V and 6 bases at J, with 10 bases in the middle. The germline V gene encodes CDR1 KGHDR and CDR2 SFDVKD. The CDR3 length is 12 residues. Here the CDR3 reads CATSAVGVEQYF. CDR3 DNA: TGTGCCACCAGTGCCGTAGGAGTCGAGCAGTACTTC.

This clone has only a few counts. This chain connects TRBV27 to TRBJ1-1; perhaps TRBD1 as D (5 bases). Trimming stripped 5 bases from V and 3 bases from J, with 13 bases between. This CDR3 is 14 amino acids long. CDR1 MNHEY and CDR2 SMNVEV come from the germline V gene (reference sequence). The CDR3 region has the DNA TGTGCCAGCAGTCTGCAGGGATCGGACACTGAAGCTTTCTTT. Translating it yields CASSLQGSDTEAFF.

The J gene is TRBJ2-3, the V gene TRBV5-4; 8 bases align to TRBD2. The CDR3 covers 16 residues. Germline CDR1 SGHNT, CDR2 YYREEE (reference sequence). Germline trimming cut 4 bases from V and 9 bases from J; bases unmatched to any gene: 16. The CDR3, as DNA: TGTGCCAGCAGCCGTAGGGGCGGGGGGCTTCCCGGGACGCAGTATTTT. Residues: CASSRRGGGLPGTQYF. The complete variable domain, with remaining parts taken from reference TRBV5-4 and TRBJ2-3, reads ETGVTQSPTHLIKTRGQQVTLRCSSQSGHNTVSWYQQALGQGPQFIFQYYREEENGRGNFPPRFSGLQFPNYSSELNVNALELDDSALYLCASSRRGGGLPGTQYFGPGTRLTVL.

The J gene is TRBJ2-7, the V gene TRBV11-2, with TRBD1 identical over 7 bases. Looked up from germline, CDR1 is SGHAT and CDR2 is FQNNGV. V shed 2 bases, J shed 4 bases, and the junction held 20 bases outside the gene matches. The CDR3 loop spans 19 amino acids. The CDR3 DNA is TGTGCCAGCAGCTTATCGACAGGGTTGCTGGCCCGATACTATTACGAGCAGTACTTC. Protein sequence: CASSLSTGLLARYYYEQYF.

The genes are TRBV3-1 (or the pseudogene TRBV3-2) and TRBJ2-5, with unresolved D. The V gene's germline CDR1 is LGHDT and CDR2 YNNKEL (reference sequence). The CDR3 runs to 12 residues. Deletions cut 5 bases from V and 5 bases from J, with 9 bases between. The CDR3 DNA sequence: TGTGCCAGCAGCGCGAAGAGGGAGACCCAGTACTTC. This encodes CASSAKRETQYF.

The chain joins TRBV4-1 to TRBJ1-1; 8 bases map to TRBD1. The CDR3 sequence is 16 residues long. From germline, CDR1 is MGHRA and CDR2 YSYEKL. J gave up 1 base and V 1 base, and 5 bases lay outside the gene matches. The CDR3 DNA reads as TGCGCCAGCAGCCAAGGACAGGGGATCGCGAACACTGAAGCTTTCTTT. It specifies CASSQGQGIANTEAFF.

The gene calls are TRBV4-1 and TRBJ2-3, with 10 positions matching TRBD2. Germline lookup yields CDR1 MGHRA and CDR2 YSYEKL. The CDR3 length is 20 residues. With 1 base clipped from V and 2 bases from J, the junction kept 15 bases outside the gene matches. The CDR3 spells CASSQVTKYVSGRVTDTQYF. In DNA form, the CDR3 reads TGCGCCAGCAGCCAAGTAACTAAGTATGTGAGCGGGAGGGTCACAGATACGCAGTATTTT.

The chain has TRBV4-2 and TRBJ2-7, with 13 bases that match TRBD2. Trimming cost V 3 bases and J 6 bases; bases outside gene matches: 5. CDR3 size: 15 residues. CDR1 is LGHNA, CDR2 YNFKEQ, per germline. In nucleotides, the CDR3 is TGTGCCAGCAGCCACGGACTAGCGGGAGTCGGCGAGCAGTACTTC. Translating gives CASSHGLAGVGEQYF.

The chain is built from TRBV11-2 and TRBJ2-5; 8 bases line up with TRBD1. The CDR3 spans 15 residues. Germline V gene lookup returns CDR1 SGHAT and CDR2 FQNNGV. V was pared by 4 bases and J by 0 bases, with 4 bases of the junction left unmatched. This CDR3 reads CASSSRQGYQETQYF. The DNA for the CDR3 is TGTGCCAGCAGCTCCCGACAGGGGTACCAAGAGACCCAGTACTTC. The complete variable domain, with remaining parts taken from reference TRBV11-2 and TRBJ2-5, reads EAGVAQSPRYKIIEKRQSVAFWCNPISGHATLYWYQQILGQGPKLLIQFQNNGVVDDSQLPKDRFSAERLKGVDSTLKIQPAKLEDSAVYLCASSSRQGYQETQYFGPGTRLLVL.

The chain employs TRBV3-1 (or the pseudogene TRBV3-2) and TRBJ1-1; possible D gene TRBD1, 6 bases. Germline V gives CDR1 LGHDT, CDR2 YNNKEL (reference sequence). The CDR3 length is 12 residues. Trimming removed 6 bases at V and 6 bases at J, with 11 bases between. CDR3 in amino acids: CASRLGASEAFF. The CDR3 coding sequence is TGTGCCAGCAGGCTGGGGGCGTCTGAAGCTTTCTTT.

The table lists this clone with a few counts. The gene calls are TRBV19 and TRBJ1-2; D gene ambiguous. V was trimmed by 4 bases and J by 2 bases, leaving 14 bases between them. The germline V gene encodes CDR1 LNHDA and CDR2 SQIVND (reference sequence). The CDR3 extends over 15 amino acids. CDR3 sequence: CASSNPAAINYGYTF. Written as DNA, the CDR3 is TGTGCCAGTAGTAATCCTGCGGCGATAAACTATGGCTACACCTTC.

This clone came up once. The chain combines TRBV28 with TRBJ1-2, with TRBD1 matching 8 bases. In germline, CDR1 is MDHEN, CDR2 SYDVKM. This CDR3 is built from 17 residues. The junction had 15 bases not matched to a gene; V was cut back by 4 bases and J by 5 bases. In DNA, the CDR3 is TGTGCCAGCAGTTCACAGCGATATACAGGGGGATGGTATGGCTACACCTTC. Protein product: CASSSQRYTGGWYGYTF.

The chain recombines TRBV5-1 with TRBJ2-7; TRBD1 matches 7 bases. The germline V gene encodes CDR1 SGHRS and CDR2 YFSETQ. This CDR3 spans 14 amino acids. The V and J ends lost 2 bases and 3 bases, in that order; junction bases with no gene match: 5. The CDR3 protein is CASSFLGGRYEQYF. CDR3 DNA sequence: TGCGCCAGCAGCTTCCTAGGGGGCCGCTACGAGCAGTACTTC.

The V gene is TRBV7-9, the J gene TRBJ2-2; 12 bases agree with TRBD2. The CDR3 extends over 16 amino acids. CDR1 is SEHNR, CDR2 FQNEAQ, per germline (reference sequence). V lost 5 bases, J lost 5 bases, and 6 bases stayed unmatched. In DNA form, the CDR3 reads TGTGCCAGCAGCAAGACTAGCGGGAGTGATACCGGGGAGCTGTTTTTT. This sequence encodes CASSKTSGSDTGELFF.

This chain connects TRBV27 to TRBJ2-7; TRBD1 is a possible D gene (6 bases). The CDR3 consists of 14 residues. V lost 2 bases and J lost 3, with 11 bases in between. The germline V gene encodes CDR1 MNHEY and CDR2 SMNVEV (reference sequence). The CDR3 sequence: CASSLRLQGYEQYF. CDR3 nucleotide sequence: TGTGCCAGCAGTTTACGATTACAGGGCTACGAGCAGTACTTC.

This clone was observed a handful of times. The chain recombines TRBV6-5 with TRBJ1-2, with a possible D match to TRBD1 (5 bases). Trimming pared 6 bases from V and 8 bases from J, leaving 19 bases between. This CDR3 region has 14 residues. Germline CDR1 and CDR2: MNHEY and SVGAGI. CDR3 bases: TGTGCCAGCAGGGCGGGGGGAATGGAGTACGGCTACACCTTC. It encodes CASRAGGMEYGYTF.

The chain uses TRBV5-5 and TRBJ1-3; D is possibly TRBD1 (6 bases). Deletions cut 4 bases from V and 2 bases from J, with 13 bases between. This CDR3 contains 15 residues. Germline CDR1 reads SGHKS; CDR2 reads YYEKEE (reference sequence). CDR3 protein: CASSRLGGAGNTIYF. DNA of the CDR3: TGTGCCAGCAGCCGCCTAGGGGGTGCTGGAAACACCATATATTTT.

The J gene is TRBJ2-1, the V gene TRBV6-4; possibly TRBD2 for D (7 bases). Trimming removed 6 bases at V and 4 bases at J, with 13 bases between. Germline V gives CDR1 MRHNA, CDR2 SNTAGT. The CDR3 has 14 amino acids. The CDR3 is CASSVGRGYNEQFF. In DNA, the CDR3 is TGTGCCAGCAGCGTTGGGAGGGGGTACAATGAGCAGTTCTTC.

The V and J genes are TRBV6-1 and TRBJ2-7, with a possible D match to TRBD1 (6 bases). V lost 11 bases to trimming and J lost 6 bases, with 20 bases between them. CDR3 length: 13 residues. Germline loops: CDR1 MNHNS, CDR2 SASEGT. The CDR3 DNA follows: TGTGCCGGCCGTGCGGCAGGGGCGTTCGAGCAGTACTTC. This translates into CAGRAAGAFEQYF.